The 18 T cell receptor beta chains reported below all come from one sample, sequenced in a study of cytomegalovirus exposure and HLA in healthy donors. Primers included in the PCR were 60 Vbeta and 13 Jbeta primers. Using immunoSEQ multiplex PCR, the repertoire was profiled, and TCRdb retains in-frame clones only, with some absent. The sample consists of roughly 200,000 clones, approximately 82% of them appearing once. The sequencing input was PBMCs. The receptors were sampled from a man aged 35 to 55 in good health and CMV-seropositive.

CDR3 coding DNA: TGTGCCAGCAGTTACTCGAGGGGGGGAACTGAAGCTTTCTTT. This gives the protein CASSYSRGGTEAFF. V usage is TRBV6-5 and J usage is TRBJ1-1, with D tentatively TRBD1 (6 bases). Looked up from germline, CDR1 is MNHEY and CDR2 is SVGAGI. V shed 0 bases and J shed 5 bases, with 10 bases lying between them. This CDR3 contains 14 residues.

The chain combines TRBV29-1 with TRBJ1-1; D is unresolved. V lost 4 bases, J lost 5 bases, and 17 bases lay in between. The CDR3 has 14 residues. Germline-derived CDR1 and CDR2 are SQVTM and ANQGSEA. CDR3 bases: TGCAGCGTTGTTAATGAGCCAGGCCGGACTGAAGCTTTCTTT. Translating gives CSVVNEPGRTEAFF.

The V gene is TRBV18, the J gene TRBJ2-2; TRBD2 aligns across 14 bases. The V segment lost 2 bases and the J segment 7 bases; nucleotides outside the gene matches: 6. The CDR3 has 17 residues. Per germline, CDR1 KGHSH and CDR2 LQKENI. CDR3 DNA sequence: TGTGCCAGCTCACCAATTGGGACTAGCGGGAGCATCGGGGAGCTGTTTTTT. The encoded protein is CASSPIGTSGSIGELFF.

The gene calls are TRBV5-1 and TRBJ2-2, with 7 nucleotides matching TRBD2. In germline, CDR1 is SGHRS, CDR2 YFSETQ. V lost 0 bases, J lost 4 bases, and 6 bases stayed unmatched. The CDR3 runs 16 residues. Written as DNA, the CDR3 is TGCGCCAGCAGCTTGGTGAGGACTAGGGCCACCGGGGAGCTGTTTTTT. The encoded protein is CASSLVRTRATGELFF.

The rearrangement uses TRBV4-1 and TRBJ2-1, with 7 bases fitting TRBD2. CDR3 length: 17 amino acids. Germline CDR1 MGHRA, CDR2 YSYEKL. Unmatched junction bases numbered 9, after V lost 0 bases and J lost 4 bases. The CDR3 DNA reads TGCGCCAGCAGCCAAGATTGGGGTCCAGCGGGATACAATGAGCAGTTCTTC. Its protein is CASSQDWGPAGYNEQFF.

This clone was counted a few times. The CDR3 here is CASFGQLNTEAFF. CDR3 DNA sequence: TGTGCCAGCTTCGGACAGTTAAACACTGAAGCTTTCTTT. The genes are TRBV18 and TRBJ1-1, with D maybe TRBD1 (6 bases). With 7 bases removed from V and 2 bases from J, the gap between germline ends came to 11 bases. The CDR3 loop spans 13 amino acids. CDR1 and CDR2 from the germline V gene are KGHSH and LQKENI.

The chain employs TRBV2 and TRBJ2-2; 7 bases match TRBD1. V shed 6 bases, J shed 1 base, and the junction held 2 bases outside the gene matches. CDR1 and CDR2 from the germline V gene are SNHLY and FYNNEI. CDR3 length: 14 amino acids. CDR3 residues: CASSRTGNTGELFF. The CDR3 nucleotides read TGTGCCAGCAGCCGGACAGGGAACACCGGGGAGCTGTTTTTT.

This chain links TRBV6-1 with TRBJ1-2; perhaps TRBD1 as D (6 bases). The CDR3 loop spans 13 amino acids. Germline CDR1 MNHNS, CDR2 SASEGT. The ends were cut back, 4 bases at V and 4 bases at J, with 10 bases in the middle. The CDR3 protein is CASSGRTAYGYTF. The DNA of the CDR3 is TGTGCCAGCAGTGGCCGGACAGCCTATGGCTACACCTTC.

In its sample, this clone was seen once. The rearrangement links TRBV27 to TRBJ2-7, with 8 positions matching TRBD1. CDR3 length: 14 residues. Germline CDR1 MNHEY, CDR2 SMNVEV (reference sequence). J lost 2 bases, V lost 4 bases, and 4 bases had no gene match. CDR3 region: CASSSGQGAYEQYF. As DNA, the CDR3 is TGTGCCAGCAGTTCCGGACAGGGAGCCTACGAGCAGTACTTC.

The chain joins TRBV10-3 to TRBJ2-2; 10 nucleotides line up with TRBD2. The V and J ends lost 3 bases and 1 base, in that order; junction bases with no gene match: 2. Germline lookup yields CDR1 ENHRY and CDR2 SYGVKD. The CDR3 sequence is 16 residues long. Here the CDR3 reads CAISERLAGNTGELFF. CDR3 in DNA: TGTGCCATCAGTGAAAGACTAGCGGGGAACACCGGGGAGCTGTTTTTT.

This chain uses TRBV19 with TRBJ2-7; D may be TRBD1 (7 bases). The V end lost 3 bases, the J end lost 1 base, and 10 bases lay between the germline ends. The germline V gene has CDR1 LNHDA and CDR2 SQIVND (reference sequence). This CDR3 spans 14 amino acids. The CDR3 reads CASSIGGQSYEQYF. CDR3 bases: TGTGCCAGTAGTATCGGGGGACAGTCCTACGAGCAGTACTTC. Full variable domain (missing parts from reference TRBV19 and TRBJ2-7): DGGITQSPKYLFRKEGQNVTLSCEQNLNHDAMYWYRQDPGQGLRLIYYSQIVNDFQKGDIAEGYSVSREKKESFPLTVTSAQKNPTAFYLCASSIGGQSYEQYFGPGTRLTVT.

The rearrangement links TRBV5-4 to TRBJ2-4; a weak D match, TRBD1 (6 bases). In germline, CDR1 is SGHNT, CDR2 YYREEE (reference sequence). This CDR3 is built from 13 residues. The germline V and J ends were trimmed by 2 bases and 10 bases, with 13 bases remaining between them. Here the CDR3 DNA reads TGTGCCAGCAGCTTTTTTCAGGGGCGGATTCAGTACTTC. It encodes CASSFFQGRIQYF.

The J gene is TRBJ1-4, the V gene TRBV4-1, with a tentative D call TRBD1 (5 bases). Germline CDR1 is MGHRA and CDR2 is YSYEKL. The CDR3 covers 13 residues. V lost 3 bases, J lost 7 bases, and 9 bases lay in between. The CDR3 DNA reads as TGCGCCAGCAGCCAGTGGAGGGGTGAAAAACTGTTTTTT. Translation gives CASSQWRGEKLFF.

The V gene is TRBV9, the J gene TRBJ1-1; tentatively, D is TRBD1 (5 bases). The CDR3 runs to 16 residues. Germline-derived CDR1 and CDR2 are SGDLS and YYNGEE. V shed 1 base and J shed 4 bases, with 17 bases lying between them. The CDR3 DNA reads TGTGCCAGCAGCGTATTCGGAGGGGTTGGCGGCACTGAAGCTTTCTTT. Protein product: CASSVFGGVGGTEAFF.

This clone was counted a few times. The rearrangement uses TRBV7-8 and TRBJ2-7, with TRBD2 matching over 8 bases. The CDR3 covers 14 residues. The germline V gene has CDR1 SGHVS and CDR2 FQNEAQ. J was trimmed by 4 bases and V by 1 base; bases with no gene match: 3. The chain's CDR3 is CASSLDSGGYEQYF. CDR3 nucleotide sequence: TGTGCCAGCAGCTTAGATTCGGGGGGGTACGAGCAGTACTTC. Full variable domain (rest looked up from reference TRBV7-8 and TRBJ2-7): GAGVSQSPRYKVAKRGQDVALRCDPISGHVSLFWYQQALGQGPEFLTYFQNEAQLDKSGLPSDRFFAERPEGSVSTLKIQRTQQEDSAVYLCASSLDSGGYEQYFGPGTRLTVT.

The V and J genes are TRBV6-1 and TRBJ1-5; 10 bases align to TRBD1. J lost 6 bases, V lost 11 bases, and 10 bases had no gene match. The V gene's germline CDR1 is MNHNS and CDR2 SASEGT. CDR3 length: 14 residues. Here the CDR3 reads CACTDRGQGQPQHF. The CDR3 region has the DNA TGTGCCTGTACCGACAGGGGGCAAGGTCAGCCCCAGCATTTT.

There are a few counts of this clone. V usage is TRBV7-8 and J usage is TRBJ1-4, with 8 nucleotides matching TRBD1. In germline, CDR1 is SGHVS, CDR2 FQNEAQ. The CDR3 covers 14 residues. Unmatched junction bases numbered 6, after V lost 4 bases and J lost 8 bases. The CDR3 DNA sequence: TGTGCCAGCAGCTCCCGACAGGGGAGCGAAAAACTGTTTTTT. As protein: CASSSRQGSEKLFF.

The chain has TRBV10-3 and TRBJ2-7; 12 bases match TRBD1. The CDR3 runs to 15 residues. The germline V gene has CDR1 ENHRY and CDR2 SYGVKD. After removal of 4 bases from V and 4 bases from J, the junction contained 5 bases not matched to a gene. The CDR3: CAISATGQGAYEQYF. The CDR3 DNA follows: TGTGCCATCAGTGCGACGGGACAGGGGGCATACGAGCAGTACTTC.